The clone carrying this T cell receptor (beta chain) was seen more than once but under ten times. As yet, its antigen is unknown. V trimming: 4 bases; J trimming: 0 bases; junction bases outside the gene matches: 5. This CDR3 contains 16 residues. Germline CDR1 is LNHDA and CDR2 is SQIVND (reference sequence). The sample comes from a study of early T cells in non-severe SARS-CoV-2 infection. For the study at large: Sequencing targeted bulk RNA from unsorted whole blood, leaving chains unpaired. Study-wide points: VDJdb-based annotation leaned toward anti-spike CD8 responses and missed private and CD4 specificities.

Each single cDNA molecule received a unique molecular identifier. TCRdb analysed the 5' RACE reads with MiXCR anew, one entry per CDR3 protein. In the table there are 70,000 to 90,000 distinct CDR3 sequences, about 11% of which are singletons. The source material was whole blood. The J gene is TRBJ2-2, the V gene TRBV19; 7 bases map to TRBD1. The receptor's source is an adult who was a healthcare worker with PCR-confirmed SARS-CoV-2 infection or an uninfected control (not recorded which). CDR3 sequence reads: CASSTLGTANTGELFF. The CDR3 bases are TGTGCCAGTAGTACACTTGGGACAGCGAACACCGGGGAGCTGTTTTTT. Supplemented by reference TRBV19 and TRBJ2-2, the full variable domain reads DGGITQSPKYLFRKEGQNVTLSCEQNLNHDAMYWYRQDPGQGLRLIYYSQIVNDFQKGDIAEGYSVSREKKESFPLTVTSAQKNPTAFYLCASSTLGTANTGELFFGEGSRLTVL.